The clone carrying this T cell receptor (beta chain) has a handful of counts. The CDR3 totals 13 residues. V lost 6 bases and J lost 4; bases outside the gene matches: 4. The germline V gene encodes CDR1 MGHDK and CDR2 SYGVNS. This specimen belongs to a study of CDR3 diversity in severe acne. Each CDR3 protein is one row after TCRdb ran MiXCR on the PCR reads. Of tens of thousands of distinct CDR3 sequences in the sample, 45% to 65% were seen once. The sequence came from a male donor in good health, without acne. Sequenced sample: blood. This chain joins TRBV25-1 and TRBJ2-7; 9 bases fit TRBD2. The DNA for the CDR3 is TGTGCCAGCAGCAAGACTAGCGGTTACGAGCAGTACTTC. Translated: CASSKTSGYEQYF.